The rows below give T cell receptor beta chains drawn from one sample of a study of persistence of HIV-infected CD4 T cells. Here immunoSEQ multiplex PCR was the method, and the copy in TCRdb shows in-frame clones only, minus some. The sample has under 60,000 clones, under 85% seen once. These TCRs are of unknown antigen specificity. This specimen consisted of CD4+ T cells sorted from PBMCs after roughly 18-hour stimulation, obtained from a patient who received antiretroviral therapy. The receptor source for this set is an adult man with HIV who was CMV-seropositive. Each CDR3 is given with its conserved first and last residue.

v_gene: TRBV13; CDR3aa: CASSSAGFGNTEAFF
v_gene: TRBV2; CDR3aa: CASILGGQGNNEQFF
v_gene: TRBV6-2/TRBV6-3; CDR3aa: CASSRPIEVNYGYTF
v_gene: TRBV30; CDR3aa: CAWSVEFVGHAQHF
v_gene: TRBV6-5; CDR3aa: CSSSGGRENQPQHF
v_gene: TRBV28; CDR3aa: CASSLGQRVQPQHF
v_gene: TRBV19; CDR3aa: CASSIGQLSNQPQHF
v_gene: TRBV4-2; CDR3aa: CASSQHIIVQLGEYTEAFF
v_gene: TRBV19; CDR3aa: CASSTQRGGYTF
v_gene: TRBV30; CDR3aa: CACSRDSTTGELFF
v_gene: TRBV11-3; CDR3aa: CASSLGTGALNEKLFF
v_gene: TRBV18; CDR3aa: CASSPGTGIGNYGYTF
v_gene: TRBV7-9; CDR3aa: CASSLEQYNSPLHF
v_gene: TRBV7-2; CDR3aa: CASSLGTTFQETQYF
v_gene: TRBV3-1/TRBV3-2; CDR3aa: CASSHGSRGTGELFF